This section outlines one T cell receptor (beta chain) sequence together with its context. Preparation of the TCRbeta library used unique molecular identifiers. From the PCR reads, TCRdb called clonotypes with MiXCR, one entry per CDR3 protein. Of some 240,000 distinct CDR3 sequences in the sample, approximately 9.9% were seen once. Germline V gene data show CDR1 as GTSNPN and CDR2 as SVGIG (reference sequence). The CDR3 loop spans 15 amino acids. V lost 1 base, J lost 7 bases, and 6 bases stayed unmatched. This sample was included in a study of T-cell reconstitution after alpha-beta-depleted transplantation in children.

The clonotype originates from a human donor who donated a stem cell graft to a child with SCID. The source was PBMCs from the stem cell graft donor, collected from the stem cell graft. The chain couples TRBV30 to TRBJ1-5; 11 nucleotides line up with TRBD1. CDR3 bases: TGTGCCTGGAGTGGGGACAGGGGGAAGGGGCAGCCCCAGCATTTT. It translates to CAWSGDRGKGQPQHF. Full variable domain (outside the CDR3, taken from reference TRBV30 and TRBJ1-5): SQTIHQWPATLVQPVGSPLSLECTVEGTSNPNLYWYRQAAGRGLQLLFYSVGIGQISSEVPQNLSASRPQDRQFILSSKKLLLSDSGFYLCAWSGDRGKGQPQHFGDGTRLSIL.